This TCR beta chain was identified in a study of blood T cell repertoires in COVID-19. Overall study context: T cells, B-cell-depleted T cells, or PBMCs provided the cDNA or gDNA that served as material.

V was pared by 5 bases and J by 0 bases, with 11 bases between. The CDR3 totals 15 residues. Germline CDR1 and CDR2: MNHEY and SVGEGT. Assay: immunoSEQ multiplex PCR; the TCRdb copy retains only in-frame clones and omits some. This table has 240,000 or so clones, about nine tenths appearing once. Across under 25 US areas, participants ranged in age from about 18 to 100 years. In assigning cohorts, the study relied on participant-reported clinical history. The clonotype originates from a man aged 50 to 59 who had been exposed to COVID-19. The rearrangement uses TRBV6-2 or TRBV6-3 and TRBJ2-1, with D perhaps matching TRBD2 (5 bases). Source material: PBMCs or T cells enriched from blood (not recorded which). The CDR3 reads CASSKLAISYNEQFF. The CDR3 DNA follows: TGTGCCAGCAGTAAATTAGCGATCTCCTACAATGAGCAGTTCTTC.